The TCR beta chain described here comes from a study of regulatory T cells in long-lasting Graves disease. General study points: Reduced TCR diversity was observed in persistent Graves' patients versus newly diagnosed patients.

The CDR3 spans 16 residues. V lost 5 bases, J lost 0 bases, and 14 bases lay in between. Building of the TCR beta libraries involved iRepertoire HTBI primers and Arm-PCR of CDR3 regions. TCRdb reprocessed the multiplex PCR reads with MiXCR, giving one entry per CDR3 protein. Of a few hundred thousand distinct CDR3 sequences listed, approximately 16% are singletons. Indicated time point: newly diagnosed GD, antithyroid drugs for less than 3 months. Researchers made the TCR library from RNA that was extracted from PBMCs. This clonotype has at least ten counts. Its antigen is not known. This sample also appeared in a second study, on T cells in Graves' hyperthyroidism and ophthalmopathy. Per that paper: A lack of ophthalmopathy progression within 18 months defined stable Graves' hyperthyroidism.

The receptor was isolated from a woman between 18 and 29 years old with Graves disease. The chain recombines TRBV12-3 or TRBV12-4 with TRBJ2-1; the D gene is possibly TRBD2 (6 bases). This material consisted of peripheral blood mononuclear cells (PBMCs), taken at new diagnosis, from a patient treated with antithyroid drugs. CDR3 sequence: CASSTLRGSSYNEQFF. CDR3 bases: TGTGCCAGCAGTACCCTCCGGGGGAGCTCCTACAATGAGCAGTTCTTC.